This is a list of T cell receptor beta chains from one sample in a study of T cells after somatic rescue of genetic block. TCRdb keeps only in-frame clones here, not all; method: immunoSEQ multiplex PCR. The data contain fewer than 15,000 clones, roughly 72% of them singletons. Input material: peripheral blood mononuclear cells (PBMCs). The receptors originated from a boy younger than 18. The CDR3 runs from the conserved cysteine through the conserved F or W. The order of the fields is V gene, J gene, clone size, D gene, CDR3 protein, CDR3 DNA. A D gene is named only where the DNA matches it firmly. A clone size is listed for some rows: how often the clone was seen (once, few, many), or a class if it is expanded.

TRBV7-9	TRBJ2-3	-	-	CASSPPGGGGDTQYF	TGTGCCAGCAGCCCACCGGGGGGCGGTGGAGATACGCAGTATTTT
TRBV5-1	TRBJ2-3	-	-	CASSLNRASDTQYF	TGCGCCAGCAGCTTGAACAGGGCATCAGATACGCAGTATTTT
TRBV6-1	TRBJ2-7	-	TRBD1	CASSSFRDREYEQYF	TGTGCCAGCAGTTCTTTCCGGGACAGGGAGTACGAGCAGTACTTC
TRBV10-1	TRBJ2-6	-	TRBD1	CASTLWDRPSGANVLTF	TGCGCCAGCACCTTATGGGACAGGCCCTCTGGGGCCAACGTCCTGACTTTC
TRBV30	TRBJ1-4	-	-	CAWGLQGGGEKLFF	TGTGCCTGGGGTCTACAGGGAGGAGGTGAAAAACTGTTTTTT
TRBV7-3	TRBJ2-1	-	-	CASSLNGRLGPSEQFF	TGTGCCAGCAGCTTAAATGGTCGACTAGGCCCCAGTGAGCAGTTCTTC
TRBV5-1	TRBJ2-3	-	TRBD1	CASRPPGQGTDTQYF	TGCGCCAGCAGGCCTCCCGGACAGGGCACAGATACGCAGTATTTT
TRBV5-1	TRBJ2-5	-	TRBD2	CASSSRGEGLETQYF	TGCGCCAGCAGCTCCCGCGGGGAGGGGTTGGAGACCCAGTACTTC
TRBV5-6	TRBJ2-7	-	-	CASSLDRRNYEQYF	TGTGCCAGCAGCTTGGACAGGCGGAATTACGAGCAGTACTTC
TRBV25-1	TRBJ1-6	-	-	CASSDRSNSPLHF	TGTGCCAGCAGTGACAGGTCTAATTCACCCCTCCACTTT
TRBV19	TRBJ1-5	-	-	CASSVFQGPSNQPQHF	TGTGCCAGTAGTGTATTTCAGGGGCCAAGCAATCAGCCCCAGCATTTT
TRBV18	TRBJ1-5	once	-	CASSRAGTSQPQHF	TGTGCCAGCTCCCGGGCAGGGACCAGTCAGCCCCAGCATTTT
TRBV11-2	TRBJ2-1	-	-	CASSLAWGPYNEQFF	TGTGCCAGCAGCTTAGCCTGGGGGCCTTACAATGAGCAGTTCTTC
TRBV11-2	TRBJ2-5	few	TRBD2	CASSLGQRGQETQYF	TGTGCCAGCAGCTTAGGCCAGCGGGGGCAAGAGACCCAGTACTTC
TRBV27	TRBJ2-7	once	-	CASRGGQGDAKTGRFSYEQCF	TGTGCCAGCCGGGGGGGACAGGGAGATGCAAAGACAGGGAGATTCTCCTACGAGCAGTGCTTC
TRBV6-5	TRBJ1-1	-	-	CASAGRVNTEAFF	TGTGCCAGCGCTGGCAGGGTGAACACTGAAGCTTTCTTT
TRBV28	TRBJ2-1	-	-	CASSFFLGGGRLDEQFF	TGTGCCAGCAGTTTCTTTCTAGGGGGGGGGCGGCTTGATGAGCAGTTCTTC
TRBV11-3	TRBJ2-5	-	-	CASSLDATDEETQYF	TGTGCCAGCAGCTTAGATGCCACTGACGAAGAGACCCAGTACTTC
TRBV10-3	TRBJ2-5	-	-	CAISYPGLGTQYF	TGTGCCATCAGTTATCCGGGACTCGGGACCCAGTACTTC
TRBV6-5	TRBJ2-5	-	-	CASSFTGKETQYF	TGTGCCAGCAGCTTTACAGGGAAAGAGACCCAGTACTTC
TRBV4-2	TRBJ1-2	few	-	CASSQVRTANYGYTF	TGTGCCAGCAGCCAAGTAAGGACCGCCAACTATGGCTACACCTTC
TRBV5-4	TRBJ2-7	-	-	CASSSYQGPTVYEQYF	TGTGCCAGCAGCTCTTACCAGGGGCCCACCGTCTACGAGCAGTACTTC
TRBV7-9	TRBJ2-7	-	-	CASSSTGLHEQYF	TGTGCCAGCAGCTCCACAGGGCTCCACGAGCAGTACTTC
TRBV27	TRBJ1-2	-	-	CASSLWAGRDGYTF	TGTGCCAGCAGTTTATGGGCAGGGCGGGATGGCTACACCTTC
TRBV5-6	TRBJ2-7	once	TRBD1	CASSFRTGTYEQYF	TGTGCCAGCAGCTTCAGGACAGGGACCTACGAGCAGTACTTC
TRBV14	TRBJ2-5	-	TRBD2	CASSRVREGETQYF	TGTGCCAGCAGCCGTGTGCGGGAGGGGGAGACCCAGTACTTC
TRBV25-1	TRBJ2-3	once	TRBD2	CASSEWGGGVPSADTQYF	TGTGCCAGCAGTGAATGGGGCGGGGGAGTCCCTTCGGCAGATACGCAGTATTTT
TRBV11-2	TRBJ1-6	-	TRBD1	CASSPPGTVNSPLHF	TGTGCCAGCAGCCCACCGGGGACAGTTAATTCACCCCTCCACTTT
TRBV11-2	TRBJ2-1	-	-	CASSLANEQFF	TGTGCCAGCAGCTTAGCCAATGAGCAGTTCTTC
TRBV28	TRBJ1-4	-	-	CASSSAGGGEKLFF	TGTGCCAGCAGTTCAGCGGGGGGCGGAGAAAAACTGTTTTTT
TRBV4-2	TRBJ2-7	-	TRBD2	CASSQGGTSGYEQYF	TGTGCCAGCAGCCAAGGGGGGACTAGCGGCTACGAGCAGTACTTC
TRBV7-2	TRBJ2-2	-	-	CASRRIGELFF	TGTGCCAGCAGAAGGATCGGGGAGCTGTTTTTT
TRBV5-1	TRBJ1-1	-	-	CASSPPTGNTEAFF	TGCGCCAGCAGCCCACCAACAGGGAACACTGAAGCTTTCTTT
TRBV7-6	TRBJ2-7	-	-	CASSLEGGGAVSYEQYF	TGTGCCAGCAGCTTAGAGGGAGGGGGGGCAGTATCCTACGAGCAGTACTTC
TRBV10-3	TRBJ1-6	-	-	CAIRGSGNNSPLHF	TGTGCCATCAGAGGGTCGGGGAATAATTCACCCCTCCACTTT
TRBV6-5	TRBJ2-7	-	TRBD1	CASSSDRGTYEQYF	TGTGCCAGCAGTTCCGACAGGGGAACCTACGAGCAGTACTTC
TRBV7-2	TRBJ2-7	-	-	CASSRHGSYEQYF	TGTGCCAGCAGCAGACACGGCAGCTACGAGCAGTACTTC
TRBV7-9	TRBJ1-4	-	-	CASSLVQGGEKLFF	TGTGCCAGCAGCTTAGTCCAGGGAGGGGAAAAACTGTTTTTT
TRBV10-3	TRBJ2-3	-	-	CAISLMEQGGDTQYF	TGTGCCATCAGCCTGATGGAACAGGGAGGAGATACGCAGTATTTT
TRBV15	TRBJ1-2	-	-	CATSRVGGGYGYTF	TGTGCCACCAGCAGAGTGGGAGGTGGCTATGGCTACACCTTC
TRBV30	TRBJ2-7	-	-	CACSLGAPYEQYF	TGTGCCTGCTCCCTGGGCGCGCCTTACGAGCAGTACTTC
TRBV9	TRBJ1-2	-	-	CASSAQSGYSSYGYTF	TGTGCCAGCAGCGCCCAGTCAGGGTATTCCTCGTATGGCTACACCTTC
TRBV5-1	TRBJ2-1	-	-	CASSFQLAGDNEQFF	TGCGCCAGCAGCTTTCAGCTAGCCGGGGACAATGAGCAGTTCTTC
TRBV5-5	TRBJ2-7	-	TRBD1	CASSFGQGAQEQYF	TGTGCCAGCAGCTTCGGGCAGGGGGCGCAAGAGCAGTACTTC
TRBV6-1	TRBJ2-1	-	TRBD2	CASSDPSGRSINEQFF	TGTGCCAGCAGTGACCCTAGCGGGAGGAGTATCAATGAGCAGTTCTTC
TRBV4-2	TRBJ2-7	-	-	CASSLSSYEQYF	TGTGCCAGCAGTCTTAGCTCCTACGAGCAGTACTTC
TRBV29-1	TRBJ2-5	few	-	CSVARDSPVGTQYF	TGCAGCGTCGCGCGGGACAGCCCCGTTGGGACCCAGTACTTC
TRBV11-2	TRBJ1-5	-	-	CASSGQFGEPQHF	TGTGCCAGCAGCGGGCAGTTCGGCGAGCCCCAGCATTTT
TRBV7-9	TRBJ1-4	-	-	CASSPSLARTNEKLFF	TGTGCCAGCAGCCCGTCTCTGGCACGTACTAATGAAAAACTGTTTTTT